These 7 T cell receptor beta chains were all obtained from the same sample, sequenced in a study of shared clonotypes between healthy human individuals. Sequenced by immunoSEQ multiplex PCR; TCRdb stores in-frame clones only, minus some. Counted here are some 1.4 million clones, more than 95% occurring once; the ten biggest clones make up approximately 1.1%. Material for sequencing was naive CD4+ T cells sorted from blood. This sample's subset: CD45RA+ positively selected. These receptors were taken from a man aged 30-40 years in good health.

Only one count was recorded for this clone. The chain combines TRBV11-2 with TRBJ1-1; D ambiguous. Germline CDR1 and CDR2: SGHAT and FQNNGV. Trimming removed 5 bases from V and 1 base from J, with 11 bases in between. The CDR3 is 14 residues long. The CDR3 coding sequence is TGTGCCAGCAGCCCGTTCGGACGGAACACTGAAGCTTTCTTT. Residues: CASSPFGRNTEAFF.

The rearrangement joins TRBV7-9 to TRBJ2-7, with 8 bases lining up with TRBD2. The germline CDR1 and CDR2 sequences are SEHNR and FQNEAQ (reference sequence). This CDR3 has 14 amino acids. The junction had 7 bases not matched to a gene; V was cut back by 6 bases and J by 3 bases. The CDR3 is CASSFSGTFYEQYF. CDR3 DNA sequence: TGTGCCAGCAGTTTTAGCGGGACCTTCTACGAGCAGTACTTC.

The CDR3, as DNA: TGTGCCAGTAGTAGTCAATCGTACGAGCAGTACTTC. Translated: CASSSQSYEQYF. The chain recombines TRBV19 with TRBJ2-7; no firm D call. Germline V gene sequence: CDR1 LNHDA, CDR2 SQIVND (reference sequence). V was trimmed by 4 bases and J by 4 bases, leaving 8 bases between them. There are 12 residues in the CDR3.

The chain carries TRBV5-1 and TRBJ2-7; D is unclear. V was cut by 0 bases and J by 5 bases, with 12 bases left in between. CDR1 is SGHRS and CDR2 is YFSETQ in the germline V gene. The CDR3 extends over 14 amino acids. CDR3 sequence (DNA): TGCGCCAGCAGCTTGGGGACCCCAGGAGACGAGCAGTACTTC. It encodes CASSLGTPGDEQYF.

The chain has TRBV2 and TRBJ2-1, with D maybe TRBD1 (6 bases). Germline V lookup: CDR1 SNHLY, CDR2 FYNNEI. Trimming took off 3 bases at V and 10 bases at J, with 10 bases between the two ends. The CDR3 length is 12 residues. The CDR3 region is CASSDEGEEQFF. CDR3 in DNA: TGTGCCAGCAGTGATGAGGGGGAGGAGCAGTTCTTC.

This clone was seen more than once but under ten times. The J gene is TRBJ2-2, the V gene TRBV27; D is uncertain. The CDR3 has 14 residues. V was trimmed by 6 bases and J by 6 bases, leaving 14 bases between them. Germline V CDR1 and CDR2: MNHEY, SMNVEV (reference sequence). As DNA, the CDR3 is TGTGCCAGCAGCCCAGTCCCGTGGGCCGGGGAGCTGTTTTTT. This encodes CASSPVPWAGELFF.

This clone was picked up one time. The chain uses TRBV28 and TRBJ1-2; maybe TRBD1 (5 bases). Germline V gives CDR1 MDHEN, CDR2 SYDVKM. The CDR3 covers 12 residues. V gave up 7 bases and J gave up 4 bases, with 10 bases separating them. The chain's CDR3 is CASNVDIYGYTF. In nucleotides, the CDR3 is TGTGCCAGCAACGTGGACATCTATGGCTACACCTTC.